The 12 T cell receptor beta chains in this list originate from one sample, sequenced in a study of identical twins. TCRdb analysed the 5' RACE reads with MiXCR anew, one entry per CDR3 protein. Of 700,000 to 950,000 distinct CDR3 sequences detected, 9% to 15% appear once; the ten largest clones hold 1.5% to 2%. The same data also went into a second study, on yellow fever vaccine responses in identical twins.

What was sequenced was PBMCs. Receptor source: a woman between 18 and 30 years old in good health.

This clonotype appeared a few times. The chain couples TRBV20-1 to TRBJ1-3; D not resolved. V lost 3 bases to trimming and J lost 1 base, with 10 bases between them. The CDR3 loop spans 14 amino acids. Germline loops: CDR1 DFQATT, CDR2 SNEGSKA (reference sequence). The CDR3 protein is CSASDTSSGNTIYF. As DNA, the CDR3 is TGCAGTGCTAGTGACACCTCTTCTGGAAACACCATATATTTT.

V and J are TRBV27 and TRBJ2-7, with 10 bases fitting TRBD2. After removal of 7 bases from V and 6 bases from J, the junction contained 18 bases not matched to a gene. From germline, CDR1 is MNHEY and CDR2 SMNVEV (reference sequence). The CDR3 covers 17 residues. CDR3 region: CASKFNSLASGSSEQYF. CDR3 bases: TGTGCCAGCAAGTTTAACTCGTTGGCTAGCGGGAGTAGCGAGCAGTACTTC.

This clonotype was seen only a few times. CDR3 in amino acids: CASSLTPGTDSTDTQYF. The CDR3 DNA follows: TGTGCCAGCAGCTTAACCCCCGGGACGGATAGCACAGATACGCAGTATTTT. This chain links TRBV7-3 with TRBJ2-3; D tentatively reads TRBD1 or TRBD2 (5 bases each). The CDR3 is 17 residues long. The germline V gene has CDR1 SGHTA and CDR2 FQGTGA. Trimming removed 0 bases at V and 0 bases at J, with 13 bases between. The variable domain in full, completed from reference TRBV7-3 and TRBJ2-3, reads GAGVSQTPSNKVTEKGKYVELRCDPISGHTALYWYRQSLGQGPEFLIYFQGTGAADDSGLPNDRFFAVRPEGSVSTLKIQRTERGDSAVYLCASSLTPGTDSTDTQYFGPGTRLTVL.

CDR3 amino acids: CSASIGQVLQETQYF. In DNA form, the CDR3 reads TGCAGTGCCTCAATCGGACAGGTGCTTCAAGAGACCCAGTACTTC. This rearrangement joins TRBV20-1 to TRBJ2-5, with 7 bases fitting TRBD1. Trimming at V came to 6 bases and at J to 2 bases, leaving 12 bases not matched to a gene. In germline, CDR1 is DFQATT, CDR2 SNEGSKA (reference sequence). The CDR3 runs 15 residues.

The chain combines TRBV9 with TRBJ2-1; 14 nucleotides line up with TRBD2. The trim removed 4 bases at V and 0 bases at J, leaving 3 bases unmatched. The V gene's germline CDR1 is SGDLS and CDR2 YYNGEE. CDR3 length equals 17 residues. CDR3 bases: TGTGCCAGCAGCTTCGGACTAGCGGGAGGCTCCTACAATGAGCAGTTCTTC. Translating gives CASSFGLAGGSYNEQFF.

This clonotype was counted many times. The chain recombines TRBV11-2 with TRBJ1-1, with D possibly being TRBD1 (5 bases). Germline assignment: CDR1 SGHAT and CDR2 FQNNGV. This CDR3 contains 14 residues. V shed 4 bases and J shed 0 bases, with 9 bases lying between them. The DNA of the CDR3 is TGTGCCAGCAGCTCCGGGGCTATGAACACTGAAGCTTTCTTT. Its translation: CASSSGAMNTEAFF.

This clonotype has more than one count but fewer than ten. The V gene is TRBV19, the J gene TRBJ2-5, with TRBD2 as a possible D gene (7 bases). Between the trimmed V and J ends, which lost 9 bases and 0 bases, there was a span of 11 bases. This CDR3 comprises 13 residues. CDR1 is LNHDA, CDR2 SQIVND, per germline (reference sequence). In nucleotides, the CDR3 is TGTGCCAGCGGGGGGCGGCACCAAGAGACCCAGTACTTC. Translating gives CASGGRHQETQYF.

CDR3 in amino acids: CASSLRSGGAFF. The CDR3, as DNA: TGTGCCAGCAGCTTAAGGTCCGGGGGAGCTTTCTTT. The rearrangement joins TRBV11-2 to TRBJ1-1, with a weak D call TRBD1 (5 bases). With 2 bases removed from V and 10 bases from J, the gap between germline ends came to 11 bases. This CDR3 has 12 residues. Germline CDR1 and CDR2: SGHAT and FQNNGV.

V gene TRBV15 combines with J gene TRBJ1-5, with 11 nucleotides matching TRBD1. Germline loops: CDR1 LNHNV, CDR2 YYDKDF (reference sequence). V shed 6 bases and J 5 bases; nucleotides not matched to a gene: 3. This CDR3 spans 14 amino acids. In DNA, the CDR3 is TGTGCCACCAGTAGGACAGGGGGCGATCAGCCCCAGCATTTT. It specifies CATSRTGGDQPQHF.

The chain is built from TRBV12-5 and TRBJ2-3, with D maybe TRBD1 (6 bases). The V end was cut by 1 base, the J end by 7 bases, with 9 bases between. The germline V gene has CDR1 LGHNT and CDR2 FRNRAP. CDR3 length: 13 amino acids. The CDR3 nucleotides read TGTGCTAGTGGTTTGGCAGGGGCCCATACGCAGTATTTT. It specifies CASGLAGAHTQYF.

J is TRBJ2-3 and V is TRBV20-1; TRBD2 is a possible D gene (6 bases). The V gene lost 5 bases and the J gene lost 7 bases, with 22 bases spanning the gap. The CDR3 extends over 15 amino acids. The germline V gene encodes CDR1 DFQATT and CDR2 SNEGSKA (reference sequence). CDR3 residues: CSAGRGKEGSNTQYF. CDR3 bases: TGCAGTGCTGGTCGAGGAAAGGAGGGATCAAATACGCAGTATTTT.

This clonotype occurred a few times. J is TRBJ1-2 and V is TRBV29-1, with a tentative D call TRBD1 (5 bases). This CDR3 region has 13 residues. The germline V gene encodes CDR1 SQVTM and CDR2 ANQGSEA. Trimming took off 3 bases at V and 4 bases at J, with 12 bases between the two ends. The CDR3 bases are TGCAGCGTTGAGCGGGGCGCGGGCTATGGCTACACCTTC. Protein sequence: CSVERGAGYGYTF.